The 14 T cell receptor beta chains in this list originate from one sample, sequenced in a study of T cells after yellow fever vaccination. In TCRdb, the 5' RACE reads were re-called with MiXCR into one record per CDR3 protein. Of fewer than 500,000 distinct CDR3 sequences listed, around 20% were seen once; the top ten hold 15% to 20%. The sample here was PBMCs, taken before the yellow fever booster vaccination. All receptors come from a man between 18 and 35 years old who received the YFV17D yellow fever vaccine.

CDR3 sequence reads: CATMRDGGSTEAFF. Written as DNA, the CDR3 is TGTGCCACAATGAGGGACGGGGGGAGCACTGAAGCTTTCTTT. The rearrangement uses TRBV24-1 and TRBJ1-1; tentative D call: TRBD1 (5 bases). The CDR3 runs to 14 residues. With 10 bases removed from V and 4 bases from J, the gap between germline ends came to 18 bases. Germline-derived CDR1 and CDR2 are KGHDR and SFDVKD.

This clonotype was observed a handful of times. J is TRBJ2-5 and V is TRBV2; TRBD2 aligns across 10 bases. Germline values: CDR1 SNHLY, CDR2 FYNNEI. This CDR3 contains 15 residues. The J segment lost 4 bases and the V segment lost 9 bases, leaving 11 bases of the junction unmatched. CDR3 region: CASPSGGARAETQYF. The CDR3 nucleotides are TGTGCCAGTCCCAGCGGGGGGGCCCGGGCAGAGACCCAGTACTTC.

This clonotype has at least ten counts. The V and J genes are TRBV4-1 and TRBJ2-3, with D hard to call. Germline CDR1 MGHRA, CDR2 YSYEKL. CDR3 length: 12 amino acids. Trimming shortened V by 1 base and J by 4 bases, and 3 bases separated the two germline ends. CDR3 amino acids: CASSQAADTQYF. DNA for the CDR3: TGCGCCAGCAGCCAAGCGGCAGATACGCAGTATTTT.

This rearrangement joins TRBV29-1 to TRBJ2-3; no reliable D call. The V end was cut by 5 bases, the J end by 5 bases, with 5 bases between. CDR1 is SQVTM, CDR2 ANQGSEA, per germline. The CDR3 has 10 residues. The CDR3 DNA reads TGCAGCGTTCTGCGAGATACGCAGTATTTT. Protein sequence: CSVLRDTQYF.

This clonotype was seen a few times. V is TRBV12-3 or TRBV12-4 and J is TRBJ2-7; D unclear. This CDR3 comprises 13 residues. V lost 6 bases to trimming and J lost 0 bases, with 9 bases between them. The CDR3 coding sequence is TGTGCCAGCAGCTTACCGAACTCCTACGAGCAGTACTTC. Protein product: CASSLPNSYEQYF.

This clonotype has a handful of counts. V and J are TRBV20-1 and TRBJ1-2; D gene uncertain. Germline CDR1 and CDR2: DFQATT and SNEGSKA (reference sequence). V was clipped by 2 bases and J by 1 base, with 8 bases between them. The CDR3 extends over 13 amino acids. CDR3 in amino acids: CSARRGDNYGYTF. CDR3 DNA: TGCAGTGCTAGACGGGGAGATAACTATGGCTACACCTTC.

This clonotype has only a few counts. J is TRBJ2-2 and V is TRBV9; 10 nucleotides match TRBD2. The CDR3 runs to 16 residues. The trim removed 4 bases at V and 5 bases at J, leaving 8 bases unmatched. Per the germline V gene, CDR1 is SGDLS and CDR2 is YYNGEE. For the CDR3, the DNA is TGTGCCAGCAGCTCCTGGCTAGCGGGGGTAACCGGGGAGCTGTTTTTT. Translated, it gives CASSSWLAGVTGELFF.

The chain uses TRBV20-1 and TRBJ2-3; a possible D gene is TRBD1 (5 bases). V lost 0 bases and J lost 6, with 7 bases in between. Germline V gene lookup returns CDR1 DFQATT and CDR2 SNEGSKA (reference sequence). There are 12 residues in the CDR3. The DNA for the CDR3 is TGCAGTGCTAGAGAGACAGTGGATACGCAGTATTTT. Translating gives CSARETVDTQYF.

This clonotype was seen more than once but under ten times. V and J are TRBV3-1 and TRBJ2-7; 8 bases agree with TRBD2. J lost 2 bases, V lost 1 base, and 7 bases had no gene match. The V gene's germline CDR1 is LGHDT and CDR2 YNNKEL (reference sequence). CDR3 size: 16 residues. The CDR3 sequence: CASSQAGSGVAYEQYV. DNA for the CDR3: TGTGCCAGCAGCCAAGCAGGTAGCGGGGTGGCCTACGAGCAGTACGTC.

V and J are TRBV12-3 or TRBV12-4 and TRBJ2-5, with D hard to call. The CDR3 runs 11 residues. V lost 5 bases and J lost 5, with 6 bases in between. In DNA form, the CDR3 reads TGTGCCAGCAGTGCCTTGGAGACCCAGTACTTC. This gives the protein CASSALETQYF.

V gene TRBV19 combines with J gene TRBJ1-5, with a tentative D call TRBD1 (5 bases). The V end was cut by 1 base, the J end by 7 bases, with 14 bases between. The CDR3 contains 15 residues. Germline loops: CDR1 LNHDA, CDR2 SQIVND (reference sequence). CDR3 in DNA: TGTGCCAGTAGTATAGGGAACTCGCCAGGGCAGCCCCAGCATTTT. Translating it yields CASSIGNSPGQPQHF.

There are many counts of this clonotype. The genes are TRBV20-1 and TRBJ2-5; D is unclear. Looked up from germline, CDR1 is DFQATT and CDR2 is SNEGSKA (reference sequence). There are 13 residues in the CDR3. Trimming removed 3 bases from V and 1 base from J, with 9 bases in between. The CDR3 DNA follows: TGCAGTGCTAGTGGGAACACCCAAGAGACCCAGTACTTC. It specifies CSASGNTQETQYF.

V gene TRBV5-6 combines with J gene TRBJ1-4; D gene unclear. Germline CDR1 SGHDT, CDR2 YYEEEE. The CDR3 runs 12 residues. With 3 bases removed from V and 8 bases from J, the gap between germline ends came to 8 bases. The CDR3, as DNA: TGTGCCAGCAGCTACGGGTCCGAAAAACTGTTTTTT. It codes for CASSYGSEKLFF.

As for this clonotype: The junction and the germline gene differ at one end; a read error may be behind it. This rearrangement joins TRBV5-1 to TRBJ1-2; TRBD1 matches at 9 bases. Germline loops: CDR1 SGHRS, CDR2 YFSETQ. This CDR3 is built from 19 residues. This chain's CDR3 is CDSSSRTSFGTGYTYGYTF. CDR3 in DNA: TGCGACAGCAGCTCGAGGACTTCTTTCGGGACAGGGTATACCTATGGCTACACCTTC.